The 20 T cell receptor beta chains in this list originate from one sample, sequenced in a study of breast tumors, draining lymph nodes, adjacent tissues. TCRdb re-derived calls from the multiplex PCR reads in MiXCR, one entry per CDR3 protein. The sample shows about 120,000 distinct CDR3 sequences, 15% to 20% of them seen only once. Breast cancer patients provided tissue from their axillary draining lymph nodes. Material: axillary lymph node tissue. All receptors come from a female donor with breast cancer. Some clones in this sample may be carry-over from other donors' samples.

This clonotype was counted many times. V is TRBV13 and J is TRBJ2-7; D is uncertain. Germline V gene data show CDR1 as PRHDT and CDR2 as FYEKMQ (reference sequence). The CDR3 consists of 14 residues. The V end lost 3 bases, the J end lost 1 base, and 10 bases lay between the germline ends. The CDR3 sequence: CASSLTAGSYEQYF. The DNA for the CDR3 is TGTGCCAGCAGCTTGACGGCAGGATCCTACGAGCAGTACTTC. Filled out from reference TRBV13 and TRBJ2-7, the complete variable domain reads AAGVIQSPRHLIKEKRETATLKCYPIPRHDTVYWYQQGPGQDPQFLISFYEKMQSDKGSIPDRFSAQQFSDYHSELNMSSLELGDSALYFCASSLTAGSYEQYFGPGTRLTVT.

For this clonotype: This may arise from a read error, as a much more abundant clone is one base away. The chain employs TRBV20-1 and TRBJ2-3; D is ambiguous. Germline V lookup: CDR1 DFQATT, CDR2 SNEGSKA (reference sequence). This CDR3 region has 15 residues. DNA for the CDR3: TGCAGTGCTATAGCCTCTCGGACCAGCACAGATACGCGGTATTTT. This sequence encodes CSAIASRTSTDTRYF.

This clonotype occurred many times. The J gene is TRBJ2-3, the V gene TRBV7-2; no clear D. The CDR3 spans 13 residues. V was pared by 3 bases and J by 5 bases, with 9 bases between. CDR1 is SGHTA and CDR2 is FQGNSA in the germline V gene. The CDR3 bases are TGTGCCAGCAGCTTCTTTCAGGAAGATACGCAGTATTTT. This sequence encodes CASSFFQEDTQYF.

This clonotype was seen many times. The chain recombines TRBV6-1 with TRBJ1-5; possibly TRBD1 for D (5 bases). CDR1 and CDR2 from the germline V gene are MNHNS and SASEGT. V gave up 11 bases and J gave up 4 bases, with 15 bases separating them. This CDR3 comprises 13 residues. DNA for the CDR3: TGTGCCGCGGGCAGGGAGGCAAATCAGCCCCAGCATTTT. It specifies CAAGREANQPQHF.

This clonotype was seen repeatedly, ten times or more. This chain joins TRBV7-8 and TRBJ1-2; D may be TRBD1 (6 bases). Germline V gene sequence: CDR1 SGHVS, CDR2 FQNEAQ. The CDR3 has 19 residues. The V end was cut by 2 bases, the J end by 4 bases, with 26 bases between. CDR3 region: CASSLKGGVGQLGRYGYTF. Here the CDR3 DNA reads TGTGCCAGCAGCTTAAAGGGGGGGGTGGGCCAACTAGGACGCTATGGCTACACCTTC.

This clonotype was detected ten times or more. The genes are TRBV5-1 and TRBJ1-6; a possible D gene is TRBD1 (5 bases). Looked up from germline, CDR1 is SGHRS and CDR2 is YFSETQ. Trimming stripped 0 bases from V and 4 bases from J, with 8 bases between. CDR3 size: 15 residues. This CDR3 reads CASSLGDRYNSPLHF. The CDR3 DNA is TGCGCCAGCAGCTTGGGGGACCGATATAATTCACCCCTCCACTTT.

About this clonotype itself: One end of the junction varies from germline; a read error may be responsible. The V call is TRBV14, the J call TRBJ2-6, with D maybe TRBD1 (6 bases). Germline values: CDR1 SGHDN, CDR2 FVKESK. CDR3 size: 19 residues. The CDR3 DNA is TGTGCCAGCAGCCAACTTCCAGGGGCGAGAGGCTCTGGGGCCAACGTCCTGGCTTTC. Its translation: CASSQLPGARGSGANVLAF.

On this clonotype: The CDR3 carries no conserved terminal phenylalanine or tryptophan, so it likely arises from a read error. The J gene is TRBJ1-1, the V gene TRBV6-5, with unresolved D. The CDR3 length is 14 residues. Per the germline V gene, CDR1 is MNHEY and CDR2 is SVGAGI. Trimming cost V 6 bases and J 0 bases, with 11 bases left between them. This CDR3 is CASSAYEMNTEAFS. In DNA form, the CDR3 reads TGTGCCAGCAGCGCATACGAAATGAACACTGAAGCTTTCTCT.

This clonotype has a count of ten or more. The chain recombines TRBV11-2 with TRBJ2-3; D is undetermined. CDR3 size: 13 residues. From germline, CDR1 is SGHAT and CDR2 FQNNGV. Deletions cut 4 bases from V and 4 bases from J, with 9 bases between. The CDR3 DNA is TGTGCCAGCAGCTGGAGCCCGCCAGATACGCAGTATTTT. Amino acids: CASSWSPPDTQYF.

V usage is TRBV5-6 and J usage is TRBJ2-2; D is unclear. From germline, CDR1 is SGHDT and CDR2 YYEEEE. This CDR3 spans 14 amino acids. Trimming cost V 0 bases and J 6 bases, with 9 bases left between them. As DNA, the CDR3 is TGTGCCAGCAGCTTGGGACAAGGGCCCGGGGAGCTGTTTTTT. Residues: CASSLGQGPGELFF.

This clonotype was seen repeatedly, ten times or more. The CDR3 loop is CASSYSKLAGVPLETQYF. CDR3 DNA: TGTGCCAGCAGTTACTCGAAACTAGCGGGGGTCCCTCTCGAGACCCAGTACTTC. The rearrangement joins TRBV6-6 to TRBJ2-5; 11 nucleotides match TRBD2. Germline trimming cut 0 bases from V and 5 bases from J; bases unmatched to any gene: 11. This CDR3 contains 18 residues. In germline, CDR1 is MNHNY, CDR2 SVGAGI (reference sequence).

This clonotype was picked up a small number of times. The CDR3 end shows no conserved phenylalanine or tryptophan, and so a read error is likely. The rearrangement uses TRBV3-1 and TRBJ1-2; 7 bases are a match to TRBD1. This CDR3 is built from 14 residues. J gave up 5 bases and V 3 bases, and 6 bases lay outside the gene matches. The germline CDR1 and CDR2 sequences are LGHDT and YNNKEL (reference sequence). CDR3 sequence reads: CASSQNRGGYGYTL. CDR3 nucleotides: TGTGCCAGCAGCCAGAACAGGGGTGGGTATGGCTACACCCTC.

This clonotype was observed at least ten times. V is TRBV20-1 and J is TRBJ1-6; D is uncertain. V was shortened by 6 bases and J by 10 bases, with 19 bases between the two germline ends. Germline values: CDR1 DFQATT, CDR2 SNEGSKA (reference sequence). The CDR3 covers 14 residues. CDR3 residues: CSASTGLLESPLHF. The CDR3 nucleotides read TGCAGTGCCAGTACGGGTCTTTTGGAATCACCCCTCCACTTT.

The chain links TRBV6-1 to TRBJ2-5; D gene unclear. The CDR3 runs 16 residues. From germline, CDR1 is MNHNS and CDR2 SASEGT. Trimming shortened V by 5 bases and J by 2 bases, and 18 bases separated the two germline ends. The CDR3 nucleotides are TGTGCCAGCAGTCCCCGGCCCCAAGTCGCGCAAGAGACCCAGTACTTC. It encodes CASSPRPQVAQETQYF.

This clonotype was observed at least ten times. The V and J genes are TRBV6-5 and TRBJ1-6, with unresolved D. V lost 2 bases, J lost 6 bases, and 20 bases lay in between. Germline V lookup: CDR1 MNHEY, CDR2 SVGAGI. The CDR3 consists of 18 residues. The CDR3 loop reads CASSYRPGGALGNSPLHF. The CDR3 bases are TGTGCCAGCAGTTACCGGCCAGGTGGAGCGTTGGGTAATTCACCCCTCCACTTT.

In its sample, this clonotype was seen a few times. A much larger clone lies a single base off, so this may be a read error. The chain combines TRBV20-1 with TRBJ2-1, with 10 bases that match TRBD1. The CDR3 extends over 12 amino acids. Germline CDR1 and CDR2: DFQATT and SNEGSKA (reference sequence). The CDR3 loop reads CRWDRGYSEQFF. CDR3 coding DNA: TGCAGGTGGGACAGGGGCTACAGTGAGCAGTTCTTC.

In the case of this clonotype: A much larger clone differs by one base, so this may be a read error. The chain employs TRBV20-1 and TRBJ1-5; TRBD1 aligns across 10 bases. CDR3 length: 18 residues. Trimming at V came to 5 bases and at J to 6 bases, leaving 19 bases not matched to a gene. Germline CDR1 and CDR2: DFQATT and SNEGSKA (reference sequence). The CDR3 sequence is CSARGTGEVRPMSQPQHF. The CDR3 region has the DNA TGCAGTGCTCGGGGGACAGGGGAGGTAAGGCCGATGAGTCAGCCCCAGCATTTT.

About this clonotype: This may be a read error, as it is one base from a much larger clone. The genes are TRBV12-3 or TRBV12-4 and TRBJ2-1; 8 bases fit TRBD2. The CDR3 is 14 residues long. J gave up 9 bases and V 3 bases, and 7 bases lay outside the gene matches. The CDR3 loop is CASSFSGGACEQFF. CDR3 DNA sequence: TGTGCCAGCAGTTTTTCCGGGGGGGCGTGTGAGCAGTTCTTC.

This clonotype was detected ten times or more. The chain combines TRBV20-1 with TRBJ2-3; D not certain. Germline V CDR1 and CDR2: DFQATT, SNEGSKA (reference sequence). Trimming pared 3 bases from V and 3 bases from J, leaving 10 bases between. The CDR3 consists of 13 residues. The CDR3 region is CSASEPGTDTQYF. As DNA, the CDR3 is TGCAGTGCTAGCGAGCCCGGGACAGATACGCAGTATTTT.

This clonotype was picked up many times. The V and J genes are TRBV11-2 and TRBJ2-7, with D perhaps matching TRBD2 (6 bases). The germline CDR1 and CDR2 sequences are SGHAT and FQNNGV. The CDR3 consists of 16 residues. V lost 1 base and J 1 base, leaving 14 bases between the germline ends. CDR3 nucleotides: TGTGCCAGCAGCTTAGGTCGTAATAGCGGATCCTACGAGCAGTACTTC. Protein: CASSLGRNSGSYEQYF. Combining the CDR3 with reference TRBV11-2 and TRBJ2-7 gives the whole variable domain EAGVAQSPRYKIIEKRQSVAFWCNPISGHATLYWYQQILGQGPKLLIQFQNNGVVDDSQLPKDRFSAERLKGVDSTLKIQPAKLEDSAVYLCASSLGRNSGSYEQYFGPGTRLTVT.